The 6 T cell receptor beta chains in this list originate from one sample, sequenced in a study of blood T cells in healthy people across ages (dated by TCRdb to the mid-2010s). Libraries were prepared through 5' RACE. Instrument on record: Illumina HiSeq 2500. A second 7 to 11 cycle PCR used a sample-barcoded 5' primer and a J-beta primer mix. TCRdb itself trimmed the public reads at Q25 with fastp, ran MiXCR and retained productive beta chains. Each CDR3 protein appears once, grouped with its most common genes and DNA. This sample comprises 950,000 to 1,200,000 distinct CDR3 sequences, around two fifths of them detected only once. Around 13% of the sample is in the top ten clones. The sequencing input was blood. These receptors were taken from a man younger than 35 in good health.

The chain couples TRBV27 to TRBJ2-1; possibly TRBD2 for D (6 bases). This CDR3 is 17 amino acids long. V shed 5 bases and J shed 9 bases, with 26 bases lying between them. Looked up from germline, CDR1 is MNHEY and CDR2 is SMNVEV (reference sequence). The CDR3: CASSPRTISQTYGEQFF. The CDR3 bases are TGTGCCAGCAGTCCCCGGACTATTTCACAGACATATGGTGAGCAGTTCTTC.

Comment on this clonotype: A junction boundary mismatches the germline segment, possibly from a read error. The V and J genes are TRBV9 and TRBJ2-5; 13 bases are shared with TRBD2. Germline V gives CDR1 SGDLS, CDR2 YYNGEE. This CDR3 contains 16 residues. CDR3 sequence (DNA): TGTGCCAGCAATGAGCAAGGACTAGCGGGGGAAGAGGCCCAGTACTTC. Translated, it gives CASNEQGLAGEEAQYF.

This clonotype was seen ten or more times. The gene calls are TRBV5-1 and TRBJ2-7; D gene ambiguous. There are 14 residues in the CDR3. The germline gives CDR1 SGHRS, CDR2 YFSETQ. V was pared by 4 bases and J by 0 bases, with 11 bases between. The CDR3 here is CASSPTLYSYEQYF. The DNA of the CDR3 is TGCGCCAGCAGCCCCACGCTATACTCCTACGAGCAGTACTTC.

This chain connects TRBV29-1 to TRBJ1-1; 7 nucleotides line up with TRBD1. V lost 6 bases to trimming and J lost 4 bases; unmatched junction nucleotides: 8. Germline V CDR1 and CDR2: SQVTM, ANQGSEA. The CDR3 runs to 13 residues. The CDR3 protein is CSVIPGTVTEAFF. In DNA, the CDR3 is TGCAGCGTCATACCCGGGACAGTCACTGAAGCTTTCTTT.

V is TRBV6-2 or TRBV6-3 and J is TRBJ2-1; 11 nucleotides agree with TRBD2. The CDR3 is 16 residues long. V lost 4 bases and J lost 3; bases outside the gene matches: 5. Germline CDR1 is MNHEY and CDR2 is SVGEGT. In DNA, the CDR3 is TGTGCCAGCAGTTCTTCTAGCGGGGGGCGCTACAATGAGCAGTTCTTC. It yields the protein CASSSSSGGRYNEQFF.

On this clonotype itself: A much larger clone differs by one base, so this may be a read error. The rearrangement links TRBV13 to TRBJ2-3; a weak D match, TRBD1 (5 bases). Germline V gives CDR1 PRHDT, CDR2 FYEKMQ (reference sequence). The CDR3 runs 13 residues. CDR3 in DNA: TGTGCCAGCGGATTGGAGAGCACAGGTACGCAGTATTTT. Translation gives CASGLESTGTQYF.